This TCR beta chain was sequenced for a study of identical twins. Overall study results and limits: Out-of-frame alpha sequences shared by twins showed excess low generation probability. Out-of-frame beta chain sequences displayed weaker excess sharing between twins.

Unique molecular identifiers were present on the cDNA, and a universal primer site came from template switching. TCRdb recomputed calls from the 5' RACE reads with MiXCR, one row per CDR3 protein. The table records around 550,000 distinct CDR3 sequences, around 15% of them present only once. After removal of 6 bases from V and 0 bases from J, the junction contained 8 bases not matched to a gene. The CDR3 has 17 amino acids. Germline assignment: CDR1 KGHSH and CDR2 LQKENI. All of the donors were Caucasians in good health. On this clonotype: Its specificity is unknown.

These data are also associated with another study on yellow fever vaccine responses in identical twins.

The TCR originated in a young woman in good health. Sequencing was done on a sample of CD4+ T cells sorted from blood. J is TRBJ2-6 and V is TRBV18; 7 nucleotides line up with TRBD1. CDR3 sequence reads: CASSAGTVSSGANVLTF. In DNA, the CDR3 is TGTGCCAGCTCCGCCGGGACAGTCAGCTCTGGGGCCAACGTCCTGACTTTC.